The 25 T cell receptor beta chains below come from one sample, sequenced in a study of OX40 agonist ivuxolimab in advanced cancers. The assay was immunoSEQ multiplex PCR, and TCRdb's table has in-frame clones only and misses some. The sample lists tens of thousands of clones; around 90% were seen once. This specimen was CD4+ or CD8+ T cells sorted from blood, taken in a trial of the OX40 agonist ivuxolimab. Receptors originate from an adult with an advanced solid tumor such as melanoma, head and neck, liver or kidney cancer.

V is TRBV27 and J is TRBJ2-3; 10 nucleotides match TRBD2. J was trimmed by 1 base and V by 8 bases; bases with no gene match: 9. In germline, CDR1 is MNHEY, CDR2 SMNVEV (reference sequence). CDR3 length equals 16 residues. This CDR3 reads CASQTLAGDRTDTQYF. The DNA for the CDR3 is TGTGCCAGCCAAACTCTAGCGGGAGACCGCACAGATACGCAGTATTTT.

The gene calls are TRBV28 and TRBJ2-7; 10 bases fit TRBD1. The CDR3 is 14 residues long. Germline trimming cut 11 bases from V and 6 bases from J; bases unmatched to any gene: 13. Germline V gene data show CDR1 as MDHEN and CDR2 as SYDVKM. The CDR3 spells CAHRRLGQGTEQYF. Here the CDR3 DNA reads TGTGCCCACCGGCGTTTGGGACAGGGGACCGAGCAGTACTTC.

The J gene is TRBJ1-1, the V gene TRBV9; 8 bases are shared with TRBD1. Germline lookup yields CDR1 SGDLS and CDR2 YYNGEE. The CDR3 is made up of 14 amino acids. J gave up 3 bases and V 4 bases, and 5 bases lay outside the gene matches. CDR3 DNA: TGTGCCAGCAGCCGGACAGGGTCGGACACTGAAGCTTTCTTT. Protein sequence: CASSRTGSDTEAFF. Complete variable domain (other parts from reference TRBV9 and TRBJ1-1): DSGVTQTPKHLITATGQRVTLRCSPRSGDLSVYWYQQSLDQGLQFLIQYYNGEERAKGNILERFSAQQFPDLHSELNLSSLELGDSALYFCASSRTGSDTEAFFGQGTRLTVV.

This clone was seen a few times. The gene calls are TRBV20-1 and TRBJ1-1; no clear D. Germline V gene data show CDR1 as DFQATT and CDR2 as SNEGSKA (reference sequence). With 1 base removed from V and 1 base from J, the gap between germline ends came to 1 base. The CDR3 covers 11 residues. CDR3 DNA: TGCAGTGCTAGAGGGAACACTGAAGCTTTCTTT. Translating it yields CSARGNTEAFF.

This chain joins TRBV6-1 and TRBJ2-5, with D possibly TRBD2 on 6 matching bases. V lost 2 bases and J 4 bases, leaving 8 bases between the germline ends. The CDR3 runs 13 residues. Germline-derived CDR1 and CDR2 are MNHNS and SASEGT. CDR3 region: CASSEMGGETQYF. DNA of the CDR3: TGTGCCAGCAGTGAAATGGGAGGAGAGACCCAGTACTTC.

The rearrangement links TRBV6-1 to TRBJ2-1, with 8 bases aligning to TRBD1. From germline, CDR1 is MNHNS and CDR2 SASEGT. V shed 2 bases, J shed 6 bases, and the junction held 6 bases outside the gene matches. This CDR3 is built from 15 residues. CDR3 in DNA: TGTGCCAGCAGTGAATGGCAGGGGGCAATCAATGAGCAGTTCTTC. This encodes CASSEWQGAINEQFF.

This sequence joins TRBV27 and TRBJ2-2; D remains unclear. The CDR3 is 13 residues long. Germline V CDR1 and CDR2: MNHEY, SMNVEV (reference sequence). Trimming shortened V by 3 bases and J by 1 base, and 3 bases separated the two germline ends. The CDR3 DNA reads TGTGCCAGCAGTTTTCAGAACACCGGGGAGCTGTTTTTT. This encodes CASSFQNTGELFF.

V and J are TRBV9 and TRBJ1-1; a possible D gene is TRBD1 (5 bases). The CDR3 has 14 amino acids. CDR1 SGDLS and CDR2 YYNGEE come from the germline V gene. V shed 4 bases and J shed 5 bases, with 15 bases lying between them. The CDR3 spells CASSPPRGGTEAFF. The CDR3 coding sequence is TGTGCCAGCAGCCCCCCGCGGGGGGGGACTGAAGCTTTCTTT.

The chain joins TRBV6-6 to TRBJ2-5, with TRBD1 as a possible D gene (5 bases). Trimming stripped 0 bases from V and 11 bases from J, with 10 bases between. Germline values: CDR1 MNHNY, CDR2 SVGAGI (reference sequence). CDR3 length: 12 amino acids. In DNA, the CDR3 is TGTGCCAGCAGTTACTCTGACAGTCTGCAGTACTTC. Protein product: CASSYSDSLQYF.

The rearrangement links TRBV28 to TRBJ2-1, with TRBD1 matching over 8 bases. Germline CDR1 MDHEN, CDR2 SYDVKM. The J segment lost 10 bases and the V segment lost 8 bases, leaving 10 bases of the junction unmatched. The CDR3 has 13 amino acids. The CDR3 here is CASEGQGLGEQFF. DNA for the CDR3: TGTGCCAGCGAAGGACAGGGCCTTGGAGAGCAGTTCTTC.

This chain joins TRBV27 and TRBJ2-7; 9 nucleotides line up with TRBD2. Germline values: CDR1 MNHEY, CDR2 SMNVEV (reference sequence). Unmatched junction bases numbered 6, after V lost 4 bases and J lost 2 bases. The CDR3 consists of 15 residues. CDR3 DNA sequence: TGTGCCAGCAGTTCTACTAGCGGGCTCACCTACGAGCAGTACTTC. This gives the protein CASSSTSGLTYEQYF.

The chain employs TRBV5-1 and TRBJ1-2; possible D gene TRBD1, 5 bases. The CDR3 is 14 amino acids. Per germline, CDR1 SGHRS and CDR2 YFSETQ. Trimming shortened V by 2 bases and J by 4 bases, and 12 bases separated the two germline ends. The CDR3 bases are TGCGCCAGCAGCTTCGGGGGTGTCGCCTATGGCTACACCTTC. Translating it yields CASSFGGVAYGYTF.

V usage is TRBV11-2 and J usage is TRBJ1-3; TRBD1 might be the D (5 bases). V shed 2 bases and J shed 2 bases, with 10 bases lying between them. Germline-derived CDR1 and CDR2 are SGHAT and FQNNGV. This CDR3 is built from 15 residues. This CDR3 is CASSLWAGAGNTIYF. In DNA form, the CDR3 reads TGTGCCAGCAGCTTATGGGCGGGGGCTGGAAACACCATATATTTT.

The J gene is TRBJ1-5, the V gene TRBV19, with D perhaps TRBD1 (5 bases). CDR1 is LNHDA, CDR2 SQIVND, per germline (reference sequence). V lost 3 bases and J lost 4, with 7 bases in between. This CDR3 comprises 13 residues. CDR3 in DNA: TGTGCCAGTAGTATCTCAGGGAATCAGCCCCAGCATTTT. This encodes CASSISGNQPQHF.

This chain joins TRBV2 and TRBJ1-3; a possible D gene is TRBD1 (6 bases). CDR3 size: 15 residues. With 5 bases removed from V and 0 bases from J, the gap between germline ends came to 11 bases. Germline lookup yields CDR1 SNHLY and CDR2 FYNNEI. The CDR3 here is CASSPGGSSGNTIYF. Written as DNA, the CDR3 is TGTGCCAGCAGTCCGGGGGGCAGCTCTGGAAACACCATATATTTT.

The rearrangement links TRBV9 to TRBJ2-3, with TRBD2 matching 7 bases. Unmatched junction bases numbered 4, after V lost 0 bases and J lost 0 bases. CDR3 size: 16 residues. Germline V gene sequence: CDR1 SGDLS, CDR2 YYNGEE. The CDR3 sequence: CASSVGTSRSTDTQYF. The CDR3 nucleotides are TGTGCCAGCAGCGTAGGGACTAGTCGGAGCACAGATACGCAGTATTTT. Filled out from reference TRBV9 and TRBJ2-3, the complete variable domain reads DSGVTQTPKHLITATGQRVTLRCSPRSGDLSVYWYQQSLDQGLQFLIQYYNGEERAKGNILERFSAQQFPDLHSELNLSSLELGDSALYFCASSVGTSRSTDTQYFGPGTRLTVL.

The rearrangement uses TRBV25-1 and TRBJ1-2, with 7 bases aligning to TRBD1. V lost 10 bases to trimming and J lost 8 bases; unmatched junction nucleotides: 13. Germline CDR1 and CDR2: MGHDK and SYGVNS. The CDR3 sequence is 13 residues long. The CDR3 here is CATATGFGRGYTF. The DNA for the CDR3 is TGTGCCACCGCGACAGGGTTTGGTCGAGGCTACACCTTC.

This chain joins TRBV11-2 and TRBJ2-2; 7 nucleotides match TRBD2. The trim removed 8 bases at V and 2 bases at J, leaving 11 bases unmatched. This CDR3 is built from 16 residues. Germline values: CDR1 SGHAT, CDR2 FQNNGV. CDR3 amino acids: CASRGSGAINTGELFF. The CDR3 nucleotides read TGTGCCAGCCGGGGGAGCGGGGCTATTAACACCGGGGAGCTGTTTTTT.

V and J are TRBV27 and TRBJ1-1; a possible D gene is TRBD1 (6 bases). Germline loops: CDR1 MNHEY, CDR2 SMNVEV (reference sequence). The CDR3 covers 16 residues. Between the trimmed V and J ends, which lost 6 bases and 1 base, there was a span of 18 bases. The CDR3 protein is CASSTTGYGWNTEAFF. CDR3 nucleotides: TGTGCCAGCAGCACTACAGGGTACGGTTGGAACACTGAAGCTTTCTTT.

V gene TRBV28 combines with J gene TRBJ2-5; 7 bases line up with TRBD1. This CDR3 is 14 amino acids long. Germline V gives CDR1 MDHEN, CDR2 SYDVKM. V lost 6 bases and J lost 5; bases outside the gene matches: 9. The CDR3 protein is CASSRGTARETQYF. DNA for the CDR3: TGTGCCAGCAGCCGAGGGACAGCCAGGGAGACCCAGTACTTC.

This chain uses TRBV7-8 with TRBJ2-7; TRBD2 is a possible D gene (5 bases). Germline V gene sequence: CDR1 SGHVS, CDR2 FQNEAQ. The CDR3 consists of 15 residues. With 2 bases removed from V and 2 bases from J, the gap between germline ends came to 13 bases. For the CDR3, the DNA is TGTGCCAGCAGCTTACCGGGATCTGGTACCTACGAGCAGTACTTC. It encodes CASSLPGSGTYEQYF.

J is TRBJ1-1 and V is TRBV4-1; TRBD1 matches 8 bases. Germline-derived CDR1 and CDR2 are MGHRA and YSYEKL. The CDR3 is 14 amino acids. Trimming at V came to 4 bases and at J to 6 bases, leaving 7 bases not matched to a gene. CDR3 coding DNA: TGCGCCAGCAGCCCCGGACAGGGCTTCTCTGAAGCTTTCTTT. Its protein is CASSPGQGFSEAFF.

The chain uses TRBV28 and TRBJ1-1; no clear D. Germline V gene sequence: CDR1 MDHEN, CDR2 SYDVKM. There are 14 residues in the CDR3. Trimming shortened V by 4 bases and J by 1 base, and 10 bases separated the two germline ends. CDR3 nucleotide sequence: TGTGCCAGCAGTTCCAGCTACGGGAACACTGAAGCTTTCTTT. Protein: CASSSSYGNTEAFF. The full variable domain, rest sourced from reference TRBV28 and TRBJ1-1, is DVKVTQSSRYLVKRTGEKVFLECVQDMDHENMFWYRQDPGLGLRLIYFSYDVKMKEKGDIPEGYSVSREKKERFSLILESASTNQTSMYLCASSSSYGNTEAFFGQGTRLTVV.

The chain uses TRBV25-1 and TRBJ2-1; 8 bases are a match to TRBD2. The junction had 6 bases not matched to a gene; V was cut back by 0 bases and J by 5 bases. Germline V CDR1 and CDR2: MGHDK, SYGVNS. CDR3 size: 16 residues. CDR3 amino acids: CASSEYYGGADNEQFF. The CDR3 nucleotides are TGTGCCAGCAGTGAATATTACGGGGGGGCGGACAATGAGCAGTTCTTC.

The rearrangement uses TRBV27 and TRBJ2-3; TRBD2 aligns across 9 bases. Looked up from germline, CDR1 is MNHEY and CDR2 is SMNVEV (reference sequence). This CDR3 spans 16 amino acids. Losses at the gene ends were 6 bases for V and 2 bases for J; bases not matched to a gene: 9. The CDR3 loop is CASRSNSGSATDTQYF. The CDR3 DNA is TGTGCCAGCAGGTCTAATAGCGGGAGTGCCACAGATACGCAGTATTTT.